Listed here are 6 T cell receptor beta chains from one sample, sequenced in a study of cytomegalovirus exposure and HLA in healthy donors. Primers: 60 Vbeta forward and 13 Jbeta reverse. Sequencing used immunoSEQ multiplex PCR; TCRdb keeps in-frame clones, though not all of them. This table holds under 150,000 clones, about four fifths found once. The sample taken for sequencing was PBMCs. The receptors come from a male donor in good health and CMV-seropositive.

The rearrangement joins TRBV6-5 to TRBJ2-5; possible D gene TRBD1, 5 bases. The end of the DNA aligns better with TRBJ2-7, so the J call may be wrong. CDR3 length: 14 residues. Per the germline V gene, CDR1 is MNHEY and CDR2 is SVGAGI. The CDR3 protein is CASSYGARTYEQYF. In nucleotides, the CDR3 is TGTGCCAGCAGTTACGGGGCCCGCACCTACGAGCAGTACTTC.

The chain has TRBV19 and TRBJ2-7, with D hard to call. CDR3 length: 12 amino acids. Looked up from germline, CDR1 is LNHDA and CDR2 is SQIVND (reference sequence). With 6 bases removed from V and 1 base from J, the gap between germline ends came to 7 bases. The CDR3 is CASSLGSYEQYF. The CDR3 bases are TGTGCCAGTAGCCTCGGGTCCTACGAGCAGTACTTC.

The V and J genes are TRBV7-2 and TRBJ2-3; D is unresolved. The germline CDR1 and CDR2 sequences are SGHTA and FQGNSA. V gave up 2 bases and J gave up 5 bases, with 5 bases separating them. The CDR3 runs to 12 residues. The CDR3 bases are TGTGCCAGCAGCTTAAGAGAAGATACGCAGTATTTT. This sequence encodes CASSLREDTQYF.

This clone was counted a few times. The rearrangement uses TRBV2 and TRBJ1-4; 7 nucleotides agree with TRBD1. Germline CDR1 and CDR2: SNHLY and FYNNEI. The CDR3 extends over 16 amino acids. The ends lost 6 bases at V and 4 bases at J; junction bases unmatched: 11. In DNA, the CDR3 is TGTGCCAGCAGGGCAATGCGCGGGACAGATAATGAAAAACTGTTTTTT. Protein product: CASRAMRGTDNEKLFF.

This chain joins TRBV5-6 and TRBJ1-1; a weak D match, TRBD1 (5 bases). The germline V gene has CDR1 SGHDT and CDR2 YYEEEE. There are 13 residues in the CDR3. V lost 0 bases, J lost 4 bases, and 7 bases lay in between. CDR3: CASSLAGPTEAFF. CDR3 nucleotide sequence: TGTGCCAGCAGCTTGGCAGGGCCCACTGAAGCTTTCTTT. Filled out from reference TRBV5-6 and TRBJ1-1, the complete variable domain reads DAGVTQSPTHLIKTRGQQVTLRCSPKSGHDTVSWYQQALGQGPQFIFQYYEEEERQRGNFPDRFSGHQFPNYSSELNVNALLLGDSALYLCASSLAGPTEAFFGQGTRLTVV.

This chain connects TRBV28 to TRBJ1-2, with D perhaps TRBD1 (6 bases). V gave up 1 base and J gave up 4 bases, with 28 bases separating them. Per germline, CDR1 MDHEN and CDR2 SYDVKM. There are 20 residues in the CDR3. The CDR3 nucleotides are TGTGCCAGCAGTTTATTGGGGGGGGGCAGGCGGTCCACCTCGAGCTATGGCTACACCTTC. It yields the protein CASSLLGGGRRSTSSYGYTF.